This record looks at one T cell receptor (beta chain) sequence and its context. Clones were read by immunoSEQ multiplex PCR, and TCRdb kept only the in-frame ones, dropping some. The sample contains over 85,000 clones, approximately 95% of which appear only once. This specimen comes from a study of control samples from healthy donors and cancer patients. The CDR3 runs to 17 residues. Germline V gives CDR1 LNHDA, CDR2 SQIVND (reference sequence). The V gene end was trimmed by 5 bases and the J gene end by 9 bases; junction bases not matched to a gene: 15. The sequence came from a woman aged 30 to 39 in good health. Sequencing input: blood. The genes are TRBV19 and TRBJ2-1; 11 positions agree with TRBD2. The CDR3 here is CASSPRSGTSGLREQFF. The CDR3 bases are TGTGCCAGTAGTCCTCGCTCCGGGACTAGCGGCCTCCGTGAGCAGTTCTTC.